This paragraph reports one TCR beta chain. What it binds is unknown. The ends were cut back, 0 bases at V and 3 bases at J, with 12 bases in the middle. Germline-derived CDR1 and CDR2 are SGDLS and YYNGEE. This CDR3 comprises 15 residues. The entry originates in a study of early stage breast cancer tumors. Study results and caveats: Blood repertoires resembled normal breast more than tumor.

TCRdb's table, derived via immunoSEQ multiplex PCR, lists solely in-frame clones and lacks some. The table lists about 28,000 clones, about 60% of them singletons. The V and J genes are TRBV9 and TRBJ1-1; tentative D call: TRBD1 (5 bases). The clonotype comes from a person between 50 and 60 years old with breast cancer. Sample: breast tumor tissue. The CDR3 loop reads CASSVAPGRDTEAFF. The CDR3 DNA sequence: TGTGCCAGCAGCGTAGCTCCAGGGCGGGACACTGAAGCTTTCTTT. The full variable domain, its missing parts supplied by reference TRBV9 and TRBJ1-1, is DSGVTQTPKHLITATGQRVTLRCSPRSGDLSVYWYQQSLDQGLQFLIQYYNGEERAKGNILERFSAQQFPDLHSELNLSSLELGDSALYFCASSVAPGRDTEAFFGQGTRLTVV.